This T cell receptor beta chain was identified in a study of blood T cells in healthy people across ages. Study-level results: Higher diversity and more naive CD4+ cells were features of long-lived donors, compared to aged donors.

Using a J-beta primer mix together with a sample-barcoded 5' primer, a second PCR was run for roughly 6 to 12 cycles. TCRdb fed the 5' RACE reads into MiXCR, producing one record per CDR3 protein. This table has over 450,000 distinct CDR3 sequences, 24% appearing once. In regard to this clonotype: The antigen remains unidentified.

The sample providers were healthy Caucasian people from Russia, aged roughly 6 to 90. Isolated PBMCs totaled at least 7 million in each sample. Germline V gene lookup returns CDR1 MDHEN and CDR2 SYDVKM. The CDR3 covers 14 residues. These data were likewise used in another study, on T cells of mothers and their children.

The sequence was obtained from a boy between 10 and 17 years old in good health. V gene TRBV28 combines with J gene TRBJ2-1; D remains unclear. Matching the DNA end better, TRBJ2-7 makes the J call doubtful. The sample taken for sequencing was blood. The CDR3 loop is CASSLRQVLYEQYF. In DNA form, the CDR3 reads TGTGCCAGCAGTTTAAGGCAGGTCCTCTACGAGCAGTACTTC.